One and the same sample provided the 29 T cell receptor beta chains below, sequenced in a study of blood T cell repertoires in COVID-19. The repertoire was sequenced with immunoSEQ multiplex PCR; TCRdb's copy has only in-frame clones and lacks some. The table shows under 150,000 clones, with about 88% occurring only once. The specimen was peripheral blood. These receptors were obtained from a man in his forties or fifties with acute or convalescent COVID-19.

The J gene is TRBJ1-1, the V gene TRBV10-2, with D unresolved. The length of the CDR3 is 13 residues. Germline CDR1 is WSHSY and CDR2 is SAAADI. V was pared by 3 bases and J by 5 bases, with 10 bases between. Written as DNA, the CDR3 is TGCGCCAGCAGTGAAGTCCCGGGGACTGAAGCTTTCTTT. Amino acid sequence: CASSEVPGTEAFF.

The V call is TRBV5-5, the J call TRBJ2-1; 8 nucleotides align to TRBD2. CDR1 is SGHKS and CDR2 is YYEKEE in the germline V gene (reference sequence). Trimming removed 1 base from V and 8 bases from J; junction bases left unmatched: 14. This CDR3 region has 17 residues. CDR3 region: CASSLRGGLLTNDEQFF. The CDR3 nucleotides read TGTGCCAGCAGCTTGCGCGGGGGGCTCTTGACGAACGATGAGCAGTTCTTC.

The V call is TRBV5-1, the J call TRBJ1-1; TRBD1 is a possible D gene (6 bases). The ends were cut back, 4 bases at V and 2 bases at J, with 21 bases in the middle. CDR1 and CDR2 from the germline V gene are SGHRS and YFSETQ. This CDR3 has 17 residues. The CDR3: CASSRTQGKGTNTEAFF. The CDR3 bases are TGCGCCAGCAGCCGAACTCAGGGGAAGGGTACCAACACTGAAGCTTTCTTT.

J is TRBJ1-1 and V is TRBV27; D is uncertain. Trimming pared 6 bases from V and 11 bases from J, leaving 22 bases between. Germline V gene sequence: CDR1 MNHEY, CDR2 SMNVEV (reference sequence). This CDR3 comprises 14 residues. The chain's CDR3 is CASRTRRQEAPAFF. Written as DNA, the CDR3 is TGTGCCAGCAGGACTAGGCGGCAGGAAGCTCCCGCTTTCTTT.

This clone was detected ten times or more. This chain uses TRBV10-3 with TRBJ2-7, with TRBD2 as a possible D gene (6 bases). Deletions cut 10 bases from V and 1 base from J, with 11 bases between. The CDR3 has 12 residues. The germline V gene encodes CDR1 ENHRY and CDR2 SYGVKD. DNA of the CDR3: TGTGCCACCGGGACTGAATCCTACGAGCAGTACTTC. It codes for CATGTESYEQYF.

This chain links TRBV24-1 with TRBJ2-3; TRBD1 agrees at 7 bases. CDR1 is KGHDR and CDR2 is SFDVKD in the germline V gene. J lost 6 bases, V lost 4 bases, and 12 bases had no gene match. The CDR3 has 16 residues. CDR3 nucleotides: TGTGCCACCAGTGACCCCGACAGGGTGAATAGGGATACGCAGTATTTT. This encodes CATSDPDRVNRDTQYF.

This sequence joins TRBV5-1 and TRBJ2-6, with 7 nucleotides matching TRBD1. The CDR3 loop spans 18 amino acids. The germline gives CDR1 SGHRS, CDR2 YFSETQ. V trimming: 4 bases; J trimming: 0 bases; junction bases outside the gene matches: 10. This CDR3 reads CASSIRQGIRSGANVLTF. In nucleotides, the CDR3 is TGCGCCAGCAGCATTCGACAGGGTATTCGCTCTGGGGCCAACGTCCTGACTTTC.

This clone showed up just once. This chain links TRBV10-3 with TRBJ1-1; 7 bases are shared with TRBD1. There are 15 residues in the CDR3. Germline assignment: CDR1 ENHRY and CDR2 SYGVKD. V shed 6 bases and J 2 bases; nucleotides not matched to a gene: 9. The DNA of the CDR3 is TGTGCCATCAGGGCCTCAACAGGGGCTAACACTGAAGCTTTCTTT. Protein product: CAIRASTGANTEAFF.

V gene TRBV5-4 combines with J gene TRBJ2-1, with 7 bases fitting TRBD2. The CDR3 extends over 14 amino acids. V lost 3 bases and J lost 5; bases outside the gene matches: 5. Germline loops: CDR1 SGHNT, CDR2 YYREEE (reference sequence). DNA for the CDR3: TGTGCCAGCAGCTCCCGGGACTACAACAATGAGCAGTTCTTC. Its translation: CASSSRDYNNEQFF.

CDR3 protein: CSVERAGEYF. The DNA for the CDR3 is TGCAGCGTGGAGCGGGCCGGGGAGTATTTT. The J gene is TRBJ2-3, the V gene TRBV29-1; maybe TRBD2 (6 bases). CDR1 and CDR2 from the germline V gene are SQVTM and ANQGSEA. V was clipped by 6 bases and J by 13 bases, with 14 bases between them. The CDR3 is 10 amino acids.

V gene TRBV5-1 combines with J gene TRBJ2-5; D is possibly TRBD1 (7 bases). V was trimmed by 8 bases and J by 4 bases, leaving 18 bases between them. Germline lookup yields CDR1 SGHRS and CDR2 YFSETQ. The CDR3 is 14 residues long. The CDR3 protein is CASHGGTVSETQYF. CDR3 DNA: TGCGCCAGTCACGGAGGGACAGTCTCAGAGACCCAGTACTTC.

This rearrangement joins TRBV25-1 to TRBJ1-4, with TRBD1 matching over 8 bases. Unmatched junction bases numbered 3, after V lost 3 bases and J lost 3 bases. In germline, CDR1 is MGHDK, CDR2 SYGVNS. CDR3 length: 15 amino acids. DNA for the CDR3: TGTGCCAGCAGTGAGACACAGGGGGCTAATGAAAAACTGTTTTTT. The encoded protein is CASSETQGANEKLFF.

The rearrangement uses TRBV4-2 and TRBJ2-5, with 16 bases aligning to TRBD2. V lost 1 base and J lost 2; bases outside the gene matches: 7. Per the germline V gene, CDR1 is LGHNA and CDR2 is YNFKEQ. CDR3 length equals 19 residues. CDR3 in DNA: TGTGCCAGCAGCCAAGGACCGGGACTAGCGGGGGGGGATCAAGAGACCCAGTACTTC. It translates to CASSQGPGLAGGDQETQYF.

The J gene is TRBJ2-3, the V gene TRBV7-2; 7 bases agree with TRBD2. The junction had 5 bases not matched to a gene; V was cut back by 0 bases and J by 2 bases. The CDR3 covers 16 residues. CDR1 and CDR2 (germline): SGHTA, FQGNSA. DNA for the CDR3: TGTGCCAGCAGCTTAGCTTTGGCGGGGGACACAGATACGCAGTATTTT. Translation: CASSLALAGDTDTQYF.

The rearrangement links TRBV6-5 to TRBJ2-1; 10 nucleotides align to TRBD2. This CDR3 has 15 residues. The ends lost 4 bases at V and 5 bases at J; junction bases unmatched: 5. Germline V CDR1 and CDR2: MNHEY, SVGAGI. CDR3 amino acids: CASSSSGGAHNEQFF. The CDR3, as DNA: TGTGCCAGCAGTTCGAGCGGGGGGGCCCACAATGAGCAGTTCTTC.

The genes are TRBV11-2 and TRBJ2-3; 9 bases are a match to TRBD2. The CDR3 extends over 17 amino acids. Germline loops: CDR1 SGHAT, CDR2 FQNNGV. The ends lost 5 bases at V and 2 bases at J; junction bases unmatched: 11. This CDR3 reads CASSPPGLAGITDTQYF. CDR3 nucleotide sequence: TGTGCCAGCAGCCCCCCCGGCCTAGCGGGGATCACAGATACGCAGTATTTT. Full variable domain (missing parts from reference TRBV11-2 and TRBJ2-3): EAGVAQSPRYKIIEKRQSVAFWCNPISGHATLYWYQQILGQGPKLLIQFQNNGVVDDSQLPKDRFSAERLKGVDSTLKIQPAKLEDSAVYLCASSPPGLAGITDTQYFGPGTRLTVL.

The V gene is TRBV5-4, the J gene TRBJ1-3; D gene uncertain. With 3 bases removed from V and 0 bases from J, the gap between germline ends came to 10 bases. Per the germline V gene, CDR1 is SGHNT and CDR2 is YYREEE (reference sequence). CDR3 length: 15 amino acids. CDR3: CASSSPRGSGNTIYF. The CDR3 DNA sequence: TGTGCCAGCAGCTCCCCCCGGGGCTCTGGAAACACCATATATTTT.

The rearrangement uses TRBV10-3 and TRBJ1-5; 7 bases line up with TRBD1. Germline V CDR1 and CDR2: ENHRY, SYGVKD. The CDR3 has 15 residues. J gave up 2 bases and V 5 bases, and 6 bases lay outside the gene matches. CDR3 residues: CAISNSGTGNQPQHF. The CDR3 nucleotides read TGTGCCATCAGTAATAGTGGGACAGGCAATCAGCCCCAGCATTTT.

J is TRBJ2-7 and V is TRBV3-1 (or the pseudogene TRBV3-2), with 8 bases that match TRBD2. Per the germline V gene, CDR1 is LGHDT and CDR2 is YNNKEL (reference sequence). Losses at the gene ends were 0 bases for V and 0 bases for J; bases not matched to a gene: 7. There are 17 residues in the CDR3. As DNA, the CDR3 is TGTGCCAGCAGCCAAGACGCCGCGGGGGGAAGCTCCTACGAGCAGTACTTC. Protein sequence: CASSQDAAGGSSYEQYF.

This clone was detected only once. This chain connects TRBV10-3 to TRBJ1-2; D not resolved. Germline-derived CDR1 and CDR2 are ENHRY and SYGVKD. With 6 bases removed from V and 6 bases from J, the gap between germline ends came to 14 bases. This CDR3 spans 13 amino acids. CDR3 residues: CAIRGAEMDGYTF. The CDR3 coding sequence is TGTGCCATCAGGGGAGCAGAGATGGATGGCTACACCTTC.

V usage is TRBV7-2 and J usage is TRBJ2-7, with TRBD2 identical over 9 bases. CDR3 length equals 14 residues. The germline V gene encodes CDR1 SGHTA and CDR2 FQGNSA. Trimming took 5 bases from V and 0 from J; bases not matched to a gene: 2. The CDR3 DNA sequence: TGTGCCAGCAGCCCGGGACTAGCCTCCTACGAGCAGTACTTC. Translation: CASSPGLASYEQYF. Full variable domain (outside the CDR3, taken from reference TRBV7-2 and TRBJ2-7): GAGVSQSPSNKVTEKGKDVELRCDPISGHTALYWYRQSLGQGLEFLIYFQGNSAPDKSGLPSDRFSAERTGGSVSTLTIQRTQQEDSAVYLCASSPGLASYEQYFGPGTRLTVT.

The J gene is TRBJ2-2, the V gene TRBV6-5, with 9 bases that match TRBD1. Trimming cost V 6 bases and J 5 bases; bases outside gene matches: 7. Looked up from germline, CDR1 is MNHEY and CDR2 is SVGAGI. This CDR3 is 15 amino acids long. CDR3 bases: TGTGCCAGCAGCCGACAGGGGGAGGGGACCGGGGAGCTGTTTTTT. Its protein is CASSRQGEGTGELFF.

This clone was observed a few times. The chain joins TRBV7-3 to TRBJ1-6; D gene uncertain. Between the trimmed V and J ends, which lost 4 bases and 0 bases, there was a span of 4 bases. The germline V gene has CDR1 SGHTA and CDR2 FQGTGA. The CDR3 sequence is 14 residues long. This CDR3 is CASSSGSYNSPLHF. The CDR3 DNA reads TGTGCCAGCAGCTCGGGCTCCTATAATTCACCCCTCCACTTT.

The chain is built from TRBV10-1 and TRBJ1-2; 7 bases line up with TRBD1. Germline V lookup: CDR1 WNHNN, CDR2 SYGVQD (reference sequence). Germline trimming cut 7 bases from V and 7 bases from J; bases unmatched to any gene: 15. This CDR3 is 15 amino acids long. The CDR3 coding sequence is TGCGCCAGCACCTGGAAGGGGACAGAACTATGTGGCTACACCTTC. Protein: CASTWKGTELCGYTF.

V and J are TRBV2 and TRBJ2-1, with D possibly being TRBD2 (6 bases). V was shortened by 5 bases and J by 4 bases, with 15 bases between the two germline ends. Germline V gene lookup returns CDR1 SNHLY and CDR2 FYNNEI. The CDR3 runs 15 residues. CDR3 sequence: CASSSRGGKYNEQFF. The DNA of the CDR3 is TGTGCCAGCAGTTCCCGTGGGGGGAAGTACAATGAGCAGTTCTTC.

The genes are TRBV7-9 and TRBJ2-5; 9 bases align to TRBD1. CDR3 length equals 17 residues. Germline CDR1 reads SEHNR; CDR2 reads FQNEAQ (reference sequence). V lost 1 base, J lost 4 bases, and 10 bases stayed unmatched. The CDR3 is CASSLGVGDREGETQYF. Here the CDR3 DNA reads TGTGCCAGCAGCTTAGGGGTCGGGGACAGGGAGGGAGAGACCCAGTACTTC.

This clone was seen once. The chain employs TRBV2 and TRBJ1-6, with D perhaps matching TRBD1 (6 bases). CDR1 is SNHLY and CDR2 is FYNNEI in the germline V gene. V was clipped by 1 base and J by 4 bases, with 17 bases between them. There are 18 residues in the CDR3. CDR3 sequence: CASSEGFGQGPYNSPLHF. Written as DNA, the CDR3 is TGTGCCAGCAGTGAAGGTTTCGGGCAGGGGCCATATAATTCACCCCTCCACTTT.

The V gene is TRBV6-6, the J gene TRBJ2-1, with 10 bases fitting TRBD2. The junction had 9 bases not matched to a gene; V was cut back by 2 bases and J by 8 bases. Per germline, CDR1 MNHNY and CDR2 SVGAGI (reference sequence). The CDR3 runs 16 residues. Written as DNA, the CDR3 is TGTGCCAGCAGTTACCCGAGCGGGGGGGCCCCCGATGAGCAGTTCTTC. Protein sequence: CASSYPSGGAPDEQFF.

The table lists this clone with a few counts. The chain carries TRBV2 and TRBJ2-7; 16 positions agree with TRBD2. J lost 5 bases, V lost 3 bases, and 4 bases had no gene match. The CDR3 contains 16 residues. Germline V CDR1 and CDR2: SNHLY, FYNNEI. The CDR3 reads CASSEGLAGGPDEQYF. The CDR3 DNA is TGTGCCAGCAGTGAGGGACTAGCGGGGGGGCCTGACGAGCAGTACTTC.